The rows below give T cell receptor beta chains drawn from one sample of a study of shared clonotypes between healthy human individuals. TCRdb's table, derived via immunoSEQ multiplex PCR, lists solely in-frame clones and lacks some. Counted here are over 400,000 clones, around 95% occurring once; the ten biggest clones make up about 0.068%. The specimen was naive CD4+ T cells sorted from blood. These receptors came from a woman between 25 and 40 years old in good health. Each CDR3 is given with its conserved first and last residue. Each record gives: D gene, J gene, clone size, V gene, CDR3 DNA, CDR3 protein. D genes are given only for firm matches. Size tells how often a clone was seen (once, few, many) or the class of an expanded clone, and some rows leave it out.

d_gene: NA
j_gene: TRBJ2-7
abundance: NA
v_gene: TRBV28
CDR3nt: TGTGCCAGGGCAGAAGACTACGAGCAGTACTTC
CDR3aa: CARAEDYEQYF

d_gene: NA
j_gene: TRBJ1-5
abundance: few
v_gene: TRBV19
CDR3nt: TGTGCCAGTAGTACGTTGGGGCAGATGTATAGCAATCAGCCCCAGCATTTT
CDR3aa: CASSTLGQMYSNQPQHF

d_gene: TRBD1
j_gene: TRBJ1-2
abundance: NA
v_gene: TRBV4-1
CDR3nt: TGCGCCAGCAGCCCGCGACAGGGTTTAAGCAATACCTATGGCTACACCTTC
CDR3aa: CASSPRQGLSNTYGYTF

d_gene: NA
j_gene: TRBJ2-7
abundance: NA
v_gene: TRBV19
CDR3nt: TGTGCCAGTAGTAACACAGGGACGTCCTACGAGCAGTACTTC
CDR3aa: CASSNTGTSYEQYF

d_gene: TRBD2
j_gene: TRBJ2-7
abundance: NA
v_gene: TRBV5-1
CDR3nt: TGCGCCAGCAGCTGGGGAGGGAGGCCCTACGAGCAGTACTTC
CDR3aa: CASSWGGRPYEQYF

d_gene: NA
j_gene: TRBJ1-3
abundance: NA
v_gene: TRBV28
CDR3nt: TGTGCCAGCAGTTCCCCCGGGGGGCGGTCTGGAAACACCATATATTTT
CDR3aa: CASSSPGGRSGNTIYF

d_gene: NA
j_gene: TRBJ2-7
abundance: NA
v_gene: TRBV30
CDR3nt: TGTGCCTGGAGCGAGACTTACGAGCAGTACTTC
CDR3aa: CAWSETYEQYF

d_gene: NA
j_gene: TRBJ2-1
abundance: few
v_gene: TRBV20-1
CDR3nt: TGCAGTGCTAGTTACGGGGCGCAGTTCTTC
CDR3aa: CSASYGAQFF

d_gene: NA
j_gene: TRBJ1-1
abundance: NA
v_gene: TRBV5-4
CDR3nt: TGTGCCAGCAGCTTGGACTTTGCGACAGTAAACACTGAAGCTTTCTTT
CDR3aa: CASSLDFATVNTEAFF

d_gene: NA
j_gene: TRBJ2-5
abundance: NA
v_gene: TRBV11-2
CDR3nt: TGTGCCAGCAGCAAGGCCGCGTCTCCAGAGACCCAGTACTTC
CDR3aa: CASSKAASPETQYF

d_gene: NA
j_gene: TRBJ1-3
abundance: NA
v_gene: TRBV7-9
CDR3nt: TGTGCCAGCAGCCCCCGGGGCTCCACCTCTGGAAACACCATATATTTT
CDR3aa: CASSPRGSTSGNTIYF

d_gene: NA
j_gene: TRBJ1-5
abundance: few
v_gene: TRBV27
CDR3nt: TGTGCCGCTACCCTCCACCCGAGGGGGTTAAGCAATCAGCCCCAGCATTTT
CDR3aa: CAATLHPRGLSNQPQHF

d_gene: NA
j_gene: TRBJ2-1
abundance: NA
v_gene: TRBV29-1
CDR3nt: TGCAGCGTTGTCGCCCAGGGGTACAATGAGCAGTTCTTC
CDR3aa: CSVVAQGYNEQFF

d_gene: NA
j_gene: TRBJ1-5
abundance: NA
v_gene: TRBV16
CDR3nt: TGTGCCAGCAGCCCAGGGTCGGGTCAGCCCCAGCATTTT
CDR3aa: CASSPGSGQPQHF

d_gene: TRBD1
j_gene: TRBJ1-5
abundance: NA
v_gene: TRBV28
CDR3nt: TGTGCCATTCGGACAGGGAGGACCTATCAGCCCCAGCATTTT
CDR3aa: CAIRTGRTYQPQHF

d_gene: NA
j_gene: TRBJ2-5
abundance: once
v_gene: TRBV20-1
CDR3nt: TGCAGTGTCTCCTTTCTGGAGACCCAGTACTTC
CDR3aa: CSVSFLETQYF

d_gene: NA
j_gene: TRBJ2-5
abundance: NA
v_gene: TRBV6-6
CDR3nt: TGTGCCAGCAGTTACGGCGGGCCGCAAGAGACCCAGTACTTC
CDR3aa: CASSYGGPQETQYF

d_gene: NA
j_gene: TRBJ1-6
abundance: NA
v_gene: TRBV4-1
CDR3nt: TGCGCCAGCAGCCAAGATACCAGCAAAAATTCACCCCTCCACTTT
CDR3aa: CASSQDTSKNSPLHF

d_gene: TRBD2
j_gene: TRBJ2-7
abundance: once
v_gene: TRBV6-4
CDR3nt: TGTGCCAGCAGTTACTCGCTAGCGGGAGGGCTCTCCTACGAGCAGTACTTC
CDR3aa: CASSYSLAGGLSYEQYF

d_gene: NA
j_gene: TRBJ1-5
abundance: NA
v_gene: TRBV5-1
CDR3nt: TGCGCCAGCAGCTCCCAGAGGAATCAGCCCCAGCATTTT
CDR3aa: CASSSQRNQPQHF

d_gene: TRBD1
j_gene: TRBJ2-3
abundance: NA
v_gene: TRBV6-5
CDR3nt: TGTGCCAGCAGAAAAACAGGGGCAGATACGCAGTATTTT
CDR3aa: CASRKTGADTQYF

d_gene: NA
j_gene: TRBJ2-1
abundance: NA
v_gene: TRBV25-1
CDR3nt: TGTGCCAGCAGTGAACACAGGCGAATTGAGCAGTTCTTC
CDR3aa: CASSEHRRIEQFF

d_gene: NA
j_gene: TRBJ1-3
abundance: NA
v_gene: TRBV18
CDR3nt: TGTGCCAGCTCCCCAGGGACCTCTGGAAACACCATATATTTT
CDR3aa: CASSPGTSGNTIYF

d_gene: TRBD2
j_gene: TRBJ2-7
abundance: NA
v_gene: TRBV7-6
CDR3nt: TGTGCCAGCAGCCCTCGACTAGCGGGAGGGATATTCTACGAGCAGTACTTC
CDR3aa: CASSPRLAGGIFYEQYF

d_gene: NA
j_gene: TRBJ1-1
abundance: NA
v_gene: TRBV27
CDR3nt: TGTGCCAGCAGTTTGAGGGGAAGGGGCACTGAAGCTTTCTTT
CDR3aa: CASSLRGRGTEAFF

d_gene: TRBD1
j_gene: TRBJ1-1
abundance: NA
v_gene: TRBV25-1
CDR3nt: TGTGCCAGCAGTGAATCCGACAGGGGGTGGATGAACACTGAAGCTTTCTTT
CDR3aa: CASSESDRGWMNTEAFF

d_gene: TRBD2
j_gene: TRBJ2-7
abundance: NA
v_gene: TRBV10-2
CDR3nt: TGCGCCAGCAGCGGGACTAGCGGGAGGAGCTCCTACGAGCAGTACTTC
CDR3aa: CASSGTSGRSSYEQYF

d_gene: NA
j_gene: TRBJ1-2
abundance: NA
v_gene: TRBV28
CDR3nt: TGTGCCAGCAGTTCCCTTCCCAGGGGTGGCTACACCTTC
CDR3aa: CASSSLPRGGYTF

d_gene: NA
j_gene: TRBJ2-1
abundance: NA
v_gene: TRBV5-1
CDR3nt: TGCGCCAGCAGCAGCGAGGGCTTCGAGCAGTTCTTC
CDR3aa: CASSSEGFEQFF

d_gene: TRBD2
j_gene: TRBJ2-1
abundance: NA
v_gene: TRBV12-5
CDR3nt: TGTGCTAGTGGTTTGACTAGCGGCTACTACAATGAGCAGTTCTTC
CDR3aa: CASGLTSGYYNEQFF

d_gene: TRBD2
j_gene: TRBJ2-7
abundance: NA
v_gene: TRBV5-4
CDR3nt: TGTGCCAGCAGCTTGGTTTTAGCGGGAGGTTTCGCCTACGAGCAGTACTTC
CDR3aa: CASSLVLAGGFAYEQYF

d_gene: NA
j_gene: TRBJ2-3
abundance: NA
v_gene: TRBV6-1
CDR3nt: TGTGCCAGCAGTGAAGCGTGGGTAGTTCTAGATACGCAGTATTTT
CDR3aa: CASSEAWVVLDTQYF

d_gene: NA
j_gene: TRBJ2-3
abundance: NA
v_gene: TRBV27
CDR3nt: TGTGCCAGCTCCACAGGGACCAACACAGATACGCAGTATTTT
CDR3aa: CASSTGTNTDTQYF

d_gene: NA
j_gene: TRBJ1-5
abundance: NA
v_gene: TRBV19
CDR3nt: TGTGCCAGTAGTATAAACAGGGATCAGCCCCAGCATTTT
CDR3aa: CASSINRDQPQHF

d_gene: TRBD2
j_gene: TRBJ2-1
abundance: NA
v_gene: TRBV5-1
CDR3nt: TGCGCCAGCAGCTTACTAGCGGGAGGTCTGTACAATGAGCAGTTCTTC
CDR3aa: CASSLLAGGLYNEQFF

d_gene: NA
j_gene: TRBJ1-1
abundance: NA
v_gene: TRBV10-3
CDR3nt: TGTGCCATCGGGGGGGTAGGCGGCGGAGAAGCTTTCTTT
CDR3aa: CAIGGVGGGEAFF

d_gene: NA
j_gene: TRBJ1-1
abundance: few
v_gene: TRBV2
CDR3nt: TGTGCCAGCAGAGGGGCCATCCACACTGAAGCTTTCTTT
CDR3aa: CASRGAIHTEAFF

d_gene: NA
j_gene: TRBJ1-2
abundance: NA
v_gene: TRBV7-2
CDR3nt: TGTGCCAGCAGCTTAATAGAGGGGCCCGGTAACTATGGCTACACCTTC
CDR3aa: CASSLIEGPGNYGYTF

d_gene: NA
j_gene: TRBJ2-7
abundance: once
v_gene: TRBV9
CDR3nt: TGTGCCAGCAGCGTAGGGGACGGAGGAACCTACGAGCAGTACTTC
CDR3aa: CASSVGDGGTYEQYF

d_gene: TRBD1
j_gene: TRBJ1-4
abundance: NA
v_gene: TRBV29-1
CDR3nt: TGCAGCGTTGCTCTCGGGACAGGGGGCGAAAAACTGTTTTTT
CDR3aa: CSVALGTGGEKLFF

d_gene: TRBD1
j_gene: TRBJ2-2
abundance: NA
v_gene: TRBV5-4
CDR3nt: TGTGCCAGCAGCCCAACGGTGGACAGGGTAGCCACCGGGGAGCTGTTTTTT
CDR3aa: CASSPTVDRVATGELFF

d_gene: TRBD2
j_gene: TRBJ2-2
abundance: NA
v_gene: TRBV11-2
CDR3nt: TGTGCCAGCAGCTCTAGCGGGAGTACGGCCGGGGAGCTGTTTTTT
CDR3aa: CASSSSGSTAGELFF

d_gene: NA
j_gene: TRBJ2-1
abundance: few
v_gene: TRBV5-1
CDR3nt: TGCGCCAGCAAAAGAGACGCGACCTACAATGAGCAGTTCTTC
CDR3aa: CASKRDATYNEQFF

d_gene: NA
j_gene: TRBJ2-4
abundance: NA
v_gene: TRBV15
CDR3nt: TGTGCCACCAGCAGTCGAGGGAGCCCAACGGTCCAGGCCAAAAACATTCAGTACTTC
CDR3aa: CATSSRGSPTVQAKNIQYF

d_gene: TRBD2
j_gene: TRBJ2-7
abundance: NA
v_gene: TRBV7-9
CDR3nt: TGTGCCAGCAGCTTATTACTAGCGGGAGTCAGCGAGCAGTACTTC
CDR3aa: CASSLLLAGVSEQYF

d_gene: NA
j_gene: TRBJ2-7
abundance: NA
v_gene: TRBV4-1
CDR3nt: TGCGCCAGCAGCCAAGGGCGGGACCTCTCCTACGAGCAGTACTTC
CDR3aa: CASSQGRDLSYEQYF

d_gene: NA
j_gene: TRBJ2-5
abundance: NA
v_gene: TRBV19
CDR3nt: TGTGCCAGTAGTATAGGGCAGGGGATTTGGGAGACCCAGTACTTC
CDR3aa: CASSIGQGIWETQYF

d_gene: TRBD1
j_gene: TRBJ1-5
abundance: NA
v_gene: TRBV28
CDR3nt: TGTGCGACACAGGAGGGGGCGCGAACTAGAGGTCAGCCCCAGCATTTT
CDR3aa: CATQEGARTRGQPQHF

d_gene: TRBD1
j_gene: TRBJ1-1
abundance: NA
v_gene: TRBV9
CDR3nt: TGTGCCAGCAGCGTAGACAGGGGTAACACTGAAGCTTTCTTT
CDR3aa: CASSVDRGNTEAFF

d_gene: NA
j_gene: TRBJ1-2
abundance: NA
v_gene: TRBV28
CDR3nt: TGTGCCAGCAGACCCGACAGATCCTCCTATGGCTACACCTTC
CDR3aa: CASRPDRSSYGYTF

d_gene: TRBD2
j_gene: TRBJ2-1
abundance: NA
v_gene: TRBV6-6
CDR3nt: TGTGCCAGCAGCCCCGGGACTAGCGGTAACAATGAGCAGTTCTTC
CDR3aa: CASSPGTSGNNEQFF

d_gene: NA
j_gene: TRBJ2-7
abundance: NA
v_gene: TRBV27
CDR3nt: TGTGCCAGCAGTATGCGGGGCCTAGGGTCCTACGAGCAGTACTTC
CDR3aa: CASSMRGLGSYEQYF

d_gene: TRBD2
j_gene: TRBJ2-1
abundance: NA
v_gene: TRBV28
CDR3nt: TGTGCCAGCAGTTTATCTAGCGGGAGCTCCTACAATGAGCAGTTCTTC
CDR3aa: CASSLSSGSSYNEQFF

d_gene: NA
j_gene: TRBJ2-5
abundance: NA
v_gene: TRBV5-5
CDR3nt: TGTGCCAGCAGCTTGCGGGGAGAGACCCAGTACTTC
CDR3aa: CASSLRGETQYF

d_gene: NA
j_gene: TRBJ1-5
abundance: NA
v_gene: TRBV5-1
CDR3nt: TGCGCCAGCAGCATCCAGGGTGGGAGCAATCAGCCCCAGCATTTT
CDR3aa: CASSIQGGSNQPQHF

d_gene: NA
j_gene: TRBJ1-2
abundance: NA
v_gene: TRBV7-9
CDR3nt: TGTGCCAGCAGCTTGGCCGGGGTGAAGAGCGGCTACACCTTC
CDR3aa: CASSLAGVKSGYTF

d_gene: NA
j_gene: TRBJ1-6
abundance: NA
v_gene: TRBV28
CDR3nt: TGTGCCAGCAGTTTCCCTGAATACAATTCACCCCTCCACTTT
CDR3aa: CASSFPEYNSPLHF

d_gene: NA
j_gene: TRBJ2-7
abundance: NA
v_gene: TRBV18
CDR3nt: TGTGCCAGCTCACCACTCCCGGGCGAGCAGTACTTC
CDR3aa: CASSPLPGEQYF

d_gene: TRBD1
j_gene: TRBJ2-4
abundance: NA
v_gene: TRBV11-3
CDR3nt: TGTGCCAGCAGCGAGGGACAGGGGGGATATAACATTCAGTACTTC
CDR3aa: CASSEGQGGYNIQYF